The 10 T cell receptor beta chains below all came from one sample that was sequenced in a study of cytomegalovirus exposure and HLA in healthy donors. Vbeta (60) and Jbeta (13) primers were used in the PCR. Some clones are missing from TCRdb's copy, which holds only in-frame ones; the method was immunoSEQ multiplex PCR. The repertoire table contains about 54,000 clones. The sample comprised PBMCs. These receptors originate from a woman in her thirties or forties in good health and CMV-seronegative.

The CDR3 region is CASSQSLDISQPQHF. The CDR3 DNA follows: TGTGCCAGCAGCCAATCATTGGACATTAGTCAGCCCCAGCATTTT. V usage is TRBV16 and J usage is TRBJ1-5; D may be TRBD1 (5 bases). This CDR3 has 15 residues. V lost 0 bases, J lost 6 bases, and 12 bases lay in between. The germline gives CDR1 KGHSY, CDR2 FQNENV.

V gene TRBV14 combines with J gene TRBJ2-3; the match to TRBD2 covers 15 bases. This CDR3 spans 17 amino acids. V shed 3 bases and J 2 bases; nucleotides not matched to a gene: 3. Germline V gene data show CDR1 as SGHDN and CDR2 as FVKESK. CDR3 region: CASSHGLAGGPTDTQYF. DNA of the CDR3: TGTGCCAGCAGCCACGGACTAGCGGGAGGGCCCACAGATACGCAGTATTTT.

The chain links TRBV6-6 to TRBJ1-3, with D hard to call. The germline V gene has CDR1 MNHNY and CDR2 SVGAGI (reference sequence). CDR3 length equals 15 residues. Trimming stripped 5 bases from V and 0 bases from J, with 11 bases between. The CDR3, as DNA: TGTGCCAGCAGTGCACGACAAAACTCTGGAAACACCATATATTTT. Its translation: CASSARQNSGNTIYF.

The rearrangement joins TRBV7-9 to TRBJ1-6; 9 nucleotides align to TRBD1. The CDR3 sequence is 15 residues long. Trimming took 5 bases from V and 10 from J; bases not matched to a gene: 9. The V gene's germline CDR1 is SEHNR and CDR2 FQNEAQ (reference sequence). Here the CDR3 DNA reads TGTGCCAGCAGCCTAACAGGGGGCGCTGCCTCACCCCTCCACTTT. Translation: CASSLTGGAASPLHF.

The rearrangement links TRBV5-1 to TRBJ1-1; no clear D gene. Germline V gene data show CDR1 as SGHRS and CDR2 as YFSETQ. The length of the CDR3 is 15 residues. V gave up 0 bases and J gave up 3 bases, with 12 bases separating them. The CDR3: CASSLGSGLDTEAFF. CDR3 nucleotides: TGCGCCAGCAGCTTGGGTTCGGGGTTAGACACTGAAGCTTTCTTT.

The gene calls are TRBV14 and TRBJ1-2, with 8 bases identical to TRBD1. Germline V lookup: CDR1 SGHDN, CDR2 FVKESK. Trimming at V came to 1 base and at J to 5 bases, leaving 6 bases not matched to a gene. The CDR3 contains 15 residues. CDR3 sequence (DNA): TGTGCCAGCAGCCAAGCCCTACAGGGGGGATATGGCTACACCTTC. Its translation is CASSQALQGGYGYTF.

CDR3 DNA: TGTGCCAGCAGCCAAGTAAATGACGCCAGGGGGGTTAAAGAGACCCAGTACTTC. Translated: CASSQVNDARGVKETQYF. The rearrangement joins TRBV4-2 to TRBJ2-5; possibly TRBD1 for D (7 bases). Trimming removed 1 base at V and 3 bases at J, with 21 bases between. CDR1 LGHNA and CDR2 YNFKEQ come from the germline V gene. This CDR3 is 18 amino acids long.

V is TRBV7-9 and J is TRBJ1-1, with D perhaps matching TRBD1 (6 bases). This CDR3 is built from 13 residues. Germline values: CDR1 SEHNR, CDR2 FQNEAQ (reference sequence). V lost 10 bases and J 4 bases, leaving 16 bases between the germline ends. The CDR3 protein is CATIEQGVTEAFF. The CDR3 bases are TGTGCCACCATCGAACAGGGTGTCACTGAAGCTTTCTTT.

The chain employs TRBV6-1 and TRBJ2-7, with a weak D call TRBD1 (6 bases). The V gene lost 2 bases and the J gene lost 4 bases, with 15 bases spanning the gap. Germline CDR1 MNHNS, CDR2 SASEGT. The CDR3 consists of 15 residues. Written as DNA, the CDR3 is TGTGCCAGCAGTGAATCAGGACAGCTGAGATACGAGCAGTACTTC. Protein sequence: CASSESGQLRYEQYF.

The CDR3 DNA sequence: TGCAGCGTACCGGGGGTTCGCTATGGCTACACCTTC. Translation gives CSVPGVRYGYTF. This chain joins TRBV29-1 and TRBJ1-2; the D gene is possibly TRBD1 (5 bases). This CDR3 spans 12 amino acids. The V end lost 6 bases, the J end lost 4 bases, and 12 bases lay between the germline ends. Germline V gene lookup returns CDR1 SQVTM and CDR2 ANQGSEA.